This T cell receptor (beta chain) is drawn from a study of T cell responses to AZD1222 COVID-19 vaccine. To note about this clone: Its antigen is unknown.

Study-wide results and caveats: Donors skewed white British and female; clonal diversity was possibly underestimated. Nearly half of the spike-specific TCRs reportedly recognize variant regions that carry no mutations. Among vaccine-associated CD4 TCRs, coverage spanned spike, with dominance at 160-218 and 743-854.

Trimming shortened V by 2 bases and J by 2 bases, and 10 bases separated the two germline ends. The CDR3 is 14 residues long. Germline assignment: CDR1 SGHKS and CDR2 YYEKEE (reference sequence). The table came from immunoSEQ multiplex PCR; TCRdb's copy has only in-frame clones and leaves some out. In the table there are tens of thousands of clones, approximately 90% of which are singletons. This receptor was obtained from an adult who received the AZD1222 COVID-19 vaccine. This rearrangement joins TRBV5-5 to TRBJ1-1; D is possibly TRBD1 (5 bases). Sequencing used peripheral blood, obtained 28 days after the second AZD1222 dose. CDR3 in DNA: TGTGCCAGCAGCTTCAGGGTGGGTAACACTGAAGCTTTCTTT. Its translation: CASSFRVGNTEAFF.